This T cell receptor (beta chain) was recovered during a study of blood T cell repertoires in COVID-19. Study information: Researchers got acute and convalescent COVID-19 samples from the United States, Italy and Spain. T cells, B-cell-depleted T cells, or PBMCs provided the cDNA or gDNA that served as material.

In the original workflow: It was from reference gene primer amplification that nucleated cell counts were estimated. Some clones are missing from TCRdb's copy, which holds only in-frame ones; the method was immunoSEQ multiplex PCR. V, J and clone size were drawn from that table, and D and trimming were deduced from the DNA. The sample records approximately 290,000 clones, roughly 90% being singletons. Germline CDR1 and CDR2: LGHDT and YNNKEL (reference sequence). The CDR3 spans 15 residues. The V end was cut by 0 bases, the J end by 4 bases, with 11 bases between. The specimen was peripheral blood. This chain uses TRBV3-1 (or the pseudogene TRBV3-2) with TRBJ2-3; perhaps TRBD1 as D (5 bases). The source is a man aged 25 to 40 with acute or convalescent COVID-19. The CDR3 protein is CASSQETVGADTQYF. The CDR3 DNA reads as TGTGCCAGCAGCCAAGAAACCGTAGGGGCAGATACGCAGTATTTT.